This T cell receptor beta chain was observed in a study of shared clonotypes between healthy human individuals. The CDR3 extends over 10 amino acids. Per germline, CDR1 MNHNS and CDR2 SASEGT. Worth noting for this clone: The antigen remains undetermined. One end of the junction varies from germline; a read error may be responsible.

Regarding the study as a whole: Donor clonotype sharing was expected to depend on sequencing depth.

CD45RO-negative cells were positively selected for CCR7, leaving out terminally differentiated effector memory CD45RA+ cells. Data came from immunoSEQ multiplex PCR; TCRdb stores just in-frame clones and leaves some out. Among about 870,000 clones, around 92% were seen once, and the ten largest hold more than 20%. Specimen: naive CD8+ T cells sorted from blood. This chain links TRBV6-1 with TRBJ2-5; 7 bases match TRBD2. This TCR was sampled from a man aged 25 to 40 in good health. The CDR3 bases are TGTGCCAGCAGTGAGGGTACTAGCGACTTC. This encodes CASSEGTSDF.